The source of this T cell receptor beta chain is a study of blood T cell repertoires in COVID-19. Across the study: The United States, Italy and Spain were the sources of the acute and convalescent COVID-19 samples. From T cells, B-cell-depleted T cells, or PBMCs came the material, which was cDNA or gDNA.

Sequencing was performed with immunoSEQ multiplex PCR; in TCRdb, only in-frame clones are kept and a portion is missing. The profile shows some 100,000 clones, 87% of them singletons. CDR1 and CDR2 from the germline V gene are LNHNV and YYDKDF (reference sequence). The CDR3 consists of 15 residues. Trimming removed 1 base from V and 4 bases from J, with 8 bases in between. The sequenced sample consisted of peripheral blood. V usage is TRBV15 and J usage is TRBJ2-6; no definite D call. The clonotype originates from a human donor in a cohort sampled during active COVID-19. CDR3: CATSRVLGGANVLTF. CDR3 nucleotide sequence: TGTGCCACCAGCAGAGTCCTAGGCGGGGCCAACGTCCTGACTTTC.